One T cell receptor (beta chain) is described in this entry. The antigen is not known. Germline CDR1 reads SGHRS; CDR2 reads YFSETQ. The CDR3 sequence is 16 residues long. J gave up 2 bases and V 0 bases, and 4 bases lay outside the gene matches. Quantitative barcoded 5'-RACE was used to prepare TCR beta libraries. MiXCR was run by TCRdb on the 5' RACE reads, yielding one entry per CDR3 protein. The top ten clones hold 9% to 15% of a sample with some 120,000 distinct CDR3 sequences, over 6% of them seen once. The sample comes from a study of CD8 T cells in ankylosing spondylitis. Points from the study as a whole: Seemingly characteristic of ankylosing spondylitis blood was a TCR beta motif consisting of fewer than 10 highly homologous variants. Past studies reported some motif variants in reactive arthritis synovial fluid and blood.

The V call is TRBV5-1, the J call TRBJ2-5, with TRBD2 matching 10 bases. The sequenced sample consisted of blood, either unsorted or a sorted T cell fraction (not recorded which). This receptor was identified in a male donor with ankylosing spondylitis or in good health (not recorded which). In DNA form, the CDR3 reads TGCGCCAGCAGCTTGGGAGGACTAGCGGTACAAGAGACCCAGTACTTC. Protein sequence: CASSLGGLAVQETQYF.